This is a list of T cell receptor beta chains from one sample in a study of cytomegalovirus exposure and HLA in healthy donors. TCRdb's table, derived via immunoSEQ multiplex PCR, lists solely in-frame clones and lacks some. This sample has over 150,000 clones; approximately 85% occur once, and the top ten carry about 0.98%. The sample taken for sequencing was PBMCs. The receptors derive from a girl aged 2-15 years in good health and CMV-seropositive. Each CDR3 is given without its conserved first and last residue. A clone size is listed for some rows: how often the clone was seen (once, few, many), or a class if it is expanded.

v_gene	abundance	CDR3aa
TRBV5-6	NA	ASSLASGYGNYGYT
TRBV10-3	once	AISESRVLGQPQH
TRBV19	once	ASSGRGADLGEQY
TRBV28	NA	ASSLGRAHEQY
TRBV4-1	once	ASSRGRNTEAF
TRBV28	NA	ASKGRYAPNGVREETQY
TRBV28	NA	ASSLAGGPETQY
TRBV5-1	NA	ASSLDRVFTEAF
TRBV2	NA	ASSSGTSGKGRELF
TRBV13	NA	ASSTSGTAEGETQY
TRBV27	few	ASRGLGTYEQY
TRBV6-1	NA	ASRDRGEQY
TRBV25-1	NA	ASSESGALYEQY
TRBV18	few	ASSPPRLVTGDTQY
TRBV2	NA	ALGGSGANVLT
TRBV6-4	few	ASSPTELNEQF
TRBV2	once	ASCPGGRAYEQY
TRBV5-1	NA	ASSFGNRPDSVTGELF
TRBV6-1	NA	ASRIFVSGYT
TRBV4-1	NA	ASSQAARAGGNTIY
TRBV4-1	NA	ASSQFSRGSGGKQY
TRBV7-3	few	ASSEWDLQTDTQY
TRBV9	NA	ASSVAGVGVNEQF
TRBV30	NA	AWRLAGGLDTQY
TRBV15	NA	ATRKKKGLEETQY
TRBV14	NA	ASSQGDRGGKETQY
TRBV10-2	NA	ASSETPDRAAEAF
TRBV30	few	AWSVGGQGTQY
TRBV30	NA	AWSVGRVNTGELF
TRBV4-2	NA	ASSRIGGKSTGELF
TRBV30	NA	AWSYGGRNTGELF
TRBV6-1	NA	ASSELLDSTGELF
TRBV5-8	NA	ASSRGTSGQETQY
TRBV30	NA	AWSATSGRETQY
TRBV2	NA	ASSADRAWQPQH